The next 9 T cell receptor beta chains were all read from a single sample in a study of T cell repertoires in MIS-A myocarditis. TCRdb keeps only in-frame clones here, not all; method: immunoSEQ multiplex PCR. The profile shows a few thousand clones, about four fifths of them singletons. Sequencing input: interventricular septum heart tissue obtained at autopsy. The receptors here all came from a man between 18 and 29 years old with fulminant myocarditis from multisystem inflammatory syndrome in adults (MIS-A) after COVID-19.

The CDR3 nucleotides are TGCAGCGTTCAGGAGATTACCTACGAGCAGTACTTC. Its protein is CSVQEITYEQYF. The chain is built from TRBV29-1 and TRBJ2-7; D remains ambiguous. V lost 5 bases and J lost 2, with 10 bases in between. CDR3 length: 12 amino acids. The germline gives CDR1 SQVTM, CDR2 ANQGSEA.

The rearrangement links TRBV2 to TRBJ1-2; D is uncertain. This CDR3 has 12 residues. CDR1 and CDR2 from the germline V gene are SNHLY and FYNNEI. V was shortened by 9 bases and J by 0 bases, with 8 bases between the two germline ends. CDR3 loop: CARSSTNYGYTF. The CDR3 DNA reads TGTGCCAGAAGCAGTACTAACTATGGCTACACCTTC.

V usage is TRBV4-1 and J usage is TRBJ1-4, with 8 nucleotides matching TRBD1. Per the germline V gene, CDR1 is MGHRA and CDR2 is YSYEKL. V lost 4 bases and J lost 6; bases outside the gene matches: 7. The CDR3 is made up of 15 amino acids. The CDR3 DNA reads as TGCGCCAGCAGCCCGTCACAGGGGGAGGATGAAAAACTGTTTTTT. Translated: CASSPSQGEDEKLFF.

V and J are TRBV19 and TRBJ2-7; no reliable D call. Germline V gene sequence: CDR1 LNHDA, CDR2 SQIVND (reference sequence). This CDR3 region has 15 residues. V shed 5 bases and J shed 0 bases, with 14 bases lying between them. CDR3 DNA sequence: TGTGCCAGTAGTGTTTACGTCTCCAGCTCCTACGAGCAGTACTTC. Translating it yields CASSVYVSSSYEQYF.

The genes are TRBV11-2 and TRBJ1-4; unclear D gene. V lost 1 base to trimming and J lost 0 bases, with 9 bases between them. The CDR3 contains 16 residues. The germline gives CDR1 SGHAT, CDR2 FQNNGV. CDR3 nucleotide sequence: TGTGCCAGCAGCTTAGGACGGTTTGCAACTAATGAAAAACTGTTTTTT. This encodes CASSLGRFATNEKLFF.

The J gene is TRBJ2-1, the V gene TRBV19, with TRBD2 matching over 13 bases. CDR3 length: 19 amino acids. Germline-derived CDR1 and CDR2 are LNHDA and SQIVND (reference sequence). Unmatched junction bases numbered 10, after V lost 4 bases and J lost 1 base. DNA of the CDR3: TGTGCCAGTAGTACCTCCGGACTAGCGGGGGCGTTGTCCTACAATGAGCAGTTCTTC. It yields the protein CASSTSGLAGALSYNEQFF. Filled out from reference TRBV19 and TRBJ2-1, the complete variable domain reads DGGITQSPKYLFRKEGQNVTLSCEQNLNHDAMYWYRQDPGQGLRLIYYSQIVNDFQKGDIAEGYSVSREKKESFPLTVTSAQKNPTAFYLCASSTSGLAGALSYNEQFFGPGTRLTVL.

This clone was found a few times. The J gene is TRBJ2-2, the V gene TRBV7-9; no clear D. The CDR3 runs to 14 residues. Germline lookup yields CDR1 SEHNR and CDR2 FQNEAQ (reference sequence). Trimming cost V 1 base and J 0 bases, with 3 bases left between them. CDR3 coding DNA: TGTGCCAGCAGCTTAGGCGCGAACACCGGGGAGCTGTTTTTT. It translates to CASSLGANTGELFF.

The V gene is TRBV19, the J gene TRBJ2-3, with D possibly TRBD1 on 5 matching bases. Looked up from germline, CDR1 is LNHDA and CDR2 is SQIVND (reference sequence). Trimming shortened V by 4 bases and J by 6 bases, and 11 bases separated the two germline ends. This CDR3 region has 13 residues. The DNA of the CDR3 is TGTGCCAGTAGTACCCGATCAGGGGATACGCAGTATTTT. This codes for CASSTRSGDTQYF.

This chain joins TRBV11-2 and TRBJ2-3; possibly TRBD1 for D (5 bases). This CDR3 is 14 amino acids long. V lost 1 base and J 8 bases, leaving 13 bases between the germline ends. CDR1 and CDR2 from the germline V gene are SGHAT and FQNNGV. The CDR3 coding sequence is TGTGCCAGCAGCTTAGGGCCAGTTAGGGGTACGCAGTATTTT. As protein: CASSLGPVRGTQYF.